A single sample is the source of the 14 T cell receptor beta chains below, sequenced in a study of shared clonotypes between healthy human individuals. Profiled with immunoSEQ multiplex PCR; TCRdb holds only in-frame clones, not every one. The table shows fewer than 1.6 million clones, with approximately 98.5% occurring only once. The sequencing input was naive CD4+ T cells sorted from blood. Subset given: CD45RA+ positively selected. The receptors shown here come from a man younger than 40 in good health.

V gene TRBV18 combines with J gene TRBJ2-1; D perhaps matches TRBD2 (5 bases). The CDR3 extends over 17 amino acids. Germline CDR1 reads KGHSH; CDR2 reads LQKENI. V lost 0 bases to trimming and J lost 1 base, with 13 bases between them. The CDR3 coding sequence is TGTGCCAGCTCACCACCGATGAGGGCGGAATCCTACAATGAGCAGTTCTTC. Translating gives CASSPPMRAESYNEQFF. The full variable domain, its missing parts supplied by reference TRBV18 and TRBJ2-1, is NAGVMQNPRHLVRRRGQEARLRCSPMKGHSHVYWYRQLPEEGLKFMVYLQKENIIDESGMPKERFSAEFPKEGPSILRIQQVVRGDSAAYFCASSPPMRAESYNEQFFGPGTRLTVL.

The chain employs TRBV28 and TRBJ2-3; TRBD2 might be the D (6 bases). There are 15 residues in the CDR3. Germline assignment: CDR1 MDHEN and CDR2 SYDVKM. V lost 6 bases, J lost 3 bases, and 16 bases lay in between. The CDR3 is CASRPGGPSTDTQYF. CDR3 bases: TGTGCCAGCAGGCCTGGAGGGCCTTCAACAGATACGCAGTATTTT.

The chain joins TRBV19 to TRBJ2-1, with 10 bases matching TRBD2. The V gene's germline CDR1 is LNHDA and CDR2 SQIVND (reference sequence). The V and J ends lost 2 bases and 0 bases, in that order; junction bases with no gene match: 7. The CDR3 contains 18 residues. The CDR3 sequence is CASSILLAGAFSYNEQFF. CDR3 nucleotides: TGTGCCAGTAGTATACTCCTAGCGGGAGCCTTCTCCTACAATGAGCAGTTCTTC.

The chain combines TRBV10-3 with TRBJ1-2; D ambiguous. Per the germline V gene, CDR1 is ENHRY and CDR2 is SYGVKD. This CDR3 contains 12 residues. V was clipped by 10 bases and J by 4 bases, with 13 bases between them. The CDR3 sequence: CATRPASYGYTF. The CDR3 bases are TGTGCCACACGGCCGGCTTCCTATGGCTACACCTTC.

The V gene is TRBV29-1, the J gene TRBJ2-3, with 11 bases matching TRBD1. This CDR3 is built from 14 residues. V lost 7 bases, J lost 4 bases, and 7 bases stayed unmatched. CDR1 SQVTM and CDR2 ANQGSEA come from the germline V gene. This chain's CDR3 is CSAPGQGDPDTQYF. DNA for the CDR3: TGCAGCGCCCCGGGACAGGGGGACCCAGATACGCAGTATTTT.

In its sample, this clone was seen once. The gene calls are TRBV5-6 and TRBJ2-7; D may match TRBD1 or TRBD2 (5 bases each). Germline-derived CDR1 and CDR2 are SGHDT and YYEEEE. V shed 4 bases and J shed 0 bases, with 17 bases lying between them. The CDR3 sequence is 16 residues long. The CDR3 region has the DNA TGTGCCAGCAGCCCAGGGAATCGGCGGGCCTCCTACGAGCAGTACTTC. Its protein product is CASSPGNRRASYEQYF.

As regards this clone: In the same sample, other DNA sequences code for this CDR3. The V call is TRBV7-2, the J call TRBJ2-7; no definite D call. V lost 5 bases to trimming and J lost 1 base, with 3 bases between them. The CDR3 consists of 11 residues. The germline CDR1 and CDR2 sequences are SGHTA and FQGNSA. The DNA of the CDR3 is TGTGCCAGCAGCGGTTCCTACGAGCAGTACTTC. It codes for CASSGSYEQYF.

The V call is TRBV19, the J call TRBJ1-5; 9 bases are a match to TRBD1. The trim removed 4 bases at V and 3 bases at J, leaving 4 bases unmatched. CDR3 length: 15 amino acids. The germline gives CDR1 LNHDA, CDR2 SQIVND (reference sequence). For the CDR3, the DNA is TGTGCCAGTAGTACGGGACAGGGTAACAATCAGCCCCAGCATTTT. This translates into CASSTGQGNNQPQHF.

V gene TRBV7-2 combines with J gene TRBJ1-1; a possible D gene is TRBD1 (5 bases). The germline CDR1 and CDR2 sequences are SGHTA and FQGNSA. This CDR3 is built from 14 residues. V was pared by 5 bases and J by 2 bases, with 12 bases between. Written as DNA, the CDR3 is TGTGCCAGCAGCACCGGGTGGGGCAACACTGAAGCTTTCTTT. As protein: CASSTGWGNTEAFF.

The J gene is TRBJ2-7, the V gene TRBV4-3; no reliable D call. Germline V gives CDR1 LGHNA, CDR2 YSLEER. This CDR3 region has 14 residues. V dropped 6 bases and J dropped 1 base, with 13 bases sitting between them. CDR3 coding DNA: TGCGCCAGCAGTCCGCTACGGGTTTCCTACGAGCAGTACTTC. Protein: CASSPLRVSYEQYF.

The chain joins TRBV14 to TRBJ1-1; no definite D call. The CDR3 has 14 residues. CDR1 and CDR2 (germline): SGHDN, FVKESK. The ends were cut back, 6 bases at V and 4 bases at J, with 15 bases in the middle. CDR3 sequence: CASSLKISATEAFF. DNA for the CDR3: TGTGCCAGCAGTCTCAAGATCTCTGCCACTGAAGCTTTCTTT.

The chain employs TRBV25-1 and TRBJ2-6; D is undetermined. Trimming removed 8 bases from V and 0 bases from J, with 17 bases in between. Germline CDR1 reads MGHDK; CDR2 reads SYGVNS. This CDR3 is 17 amino acids long. The CDR3 loop reads CASSYPGRISGANVLTF. The CDR3 nucleotides are TGTGCCAGCTCTTATCCCGGACGGATCTCTGGGGCCAACGTCCTGACTTTC.

The CDR3 DNA sequence: TGTGCCAGTAGTATCGACCACTCGGGACAGGGATACTATGGCTACACCTTC. Protein sequence: CASSIDHSGQGYYGYTF. The V gene is TRBV19, the J gene TRBJ1-2; 9 nucleotides align to TRBD1. Losses at the gene ends were 3 bases for V and 3 bases for J; bases not matched to a gene: 11. CDR1 is LNHDA and CDR2 is SQIVND in the germline V gene (reference sequence). The CDR3 sequence is 17 residues long.

This clone was detected only once. This chain uses TRBV9 with TRBJ1-2; D perhaps matches TRBD1 (6 bases). V was pared by 0 bases and J by 8 bases, with 17 bases between. The germline V gene has CDR1 SGDLS and CDR2 YYNGEE. The CDR3 length is 15 residues. The CDR3 sequence: CASSVVGAGPGGYTF. The CDR3 DNA sequence: TGTGCCAGCAGCGTAGTGGGGGCCGGCCCGGGCGGCTACACCTTC. The full variable domain, with the rest looked up from reference TRBV9 and TRBJ1-2, is DSGVTQTPKHLITATGQRVTLRCSPRSGDLSVYWYQQSLDQGLQFLIQYYNGEERAKGNILERFSAQQFPDLHSELNLSSLELGDSALYFCASSVVGAGPGGYTFGSGTRLTVV.